This TCR beta chain was captured by sequencing in a study of CXCR3-negative and CXCR3-positive naive CD8 T cells. As concerns this clonotype: The target antigen is unknown.

Notes on the study in general: Between one naive subset and the other, surface CD5 was comparable, and TCR strength was inferred from TRB CDR3 properties. Compared with CXCR3-negative naive cells, CXCR3-positive naive cells showed more hydrophobic TRB CDR3s.

The libraries of TRB cDNA were constructed through 5' RACE using UMI labels. From its re-call of the 5' RACE reads, TCRdb lists each CDR3 protein once, without DNA. The sample totals around 88,000 distinct CDR3 sequences; its top ten clones hold 0.82%. The source is a human donor in good health. Some clones in this sample may be carry-over from other donors' samples. Material: naive CXCR3+ CD8+ T cells from blood. Indicated subset: CD45RO-CCR7+CD27+CD95- naive CD8+ T cells expressing CXCR3 (TNR3+).

CDR3: CASSTGQGTPLHF. This chain links TRBV28 with TRBJ1-6; the TRBD1 assignment by TCRdb is unverifiable without DNA. The germline CDR1 and CDR2 sequences are MDHEN and SYDVKM. The CDR3 spans 13 residues.